This section outlines one TCR beta chain sequence together with its context. Its binding antigen is unknown. The input lacks base qualities; no much larger clone sits a single base away. In total, roughly 670 healthy bone marrow donors made up the cohort. At the time of sampling, every cohort member was nominally healthy, though immune exposures that went unrecorded were likely present. The donor tested CMV seronegative, placing the donor among the approximately 400 seronegative members of the cohort. A peripheral blood sample was collected from each donor, and TCR beta sequencing was performed on peripheral blood mononuclear cells. The Qiagen DNeasy Blood Extraction Kit was used to extract genomic DNA from the blood cell samples. The sample comes from a study of cytomegalovirus exposure and HLA in healthy donors (dated by TCRdb to between 2016 and 2019). For context, the study as a whole: According to an earlier analysis of 587 of the donors, 200 million or so T cells yielded 117 million unique TCR beta sequences and about 300 Gb of sequence data. The study combined high-throughput TCR immunosequencing, statistical association of individual TCRs with disease status, and machine learning to predict cytomegalovirus infection status. The later analysis used no new phenotypic data to find candidate immune exposures, relying instead on TCR beta sequences and their occurrence across donors. Every discovery cohort repertoire had been produced on one sequencing platform. Of the roughly 400 genotyped donors, approximately 83% fell in the genetic ancestry cluster associated with self-reported Caucasian donors. The study used immunosequencing to profile the T cell repertoires of 670 or so subjects and linked those repertoires to cytomegalovirus serostatus. Class I and class II HLA loci were covered by the typing at four-digit resolution. Typing coverage varied by locus: roughly 620-640 donors for A, B, C, DRB1 and DQB1; 500 to 550 for DQA1; about 600 for DPA1; around 490 for DPB1. Roughly 5 DR-DQ haplotypes were handled as single units for association and clustering, since linkage in the cohort was strong. The study aimed to test whether cataloging public T cell receptors could reveal signatures of past pathogen exposure. Besides the first cohort of 666 subjects, a separate validation cohort made up of around 120 different subjects was used. Across some 400 genotyped donors of the cohort, an average of about 200,000 unique TCR beta nucleotide sequences per donor were sequenced, and roughly a sixth of those sequences were non-productive. A later genetic analysis took genome-wide SNP genotypes for about three fifths of the 666 donors and used that subset as a discovery cohort. In an earlier analysis of roughly 540 of the donors, high-throughput TCR beta sequencing was used to judge whether each TCR beta V gene segment behaved as functional or pseudogenic. A later analysis re-analyzed previously published TCR beta repertoires from several hundred donors and added high-resolution HLA genotyping to study TCR occurrence patterns. Donor age, sex, ethnicity and CMV serostatus were compiled together with the repertoire data. An early release that covered more than 550 HLA-typed donors contained around 330 gigabases of sequencing data and 75 million to 100 million unique TCR sequences. The research as a whole found: A cluster of highly shared sequence variants was judged likely to represent a technical artifact of the sequencing pipeline. A later analysis found that most CMV-associated TCR beta chains appeared HLA-restricted, with HLA associations seemingly driven largely by CMV exposure. The presence/absence analyses assumed that sequencing depth was roughly uniform across donors, and that assumption may not be true. In a later analysis, several top co-occurrence clusters were reported to appear linked to parvovirus B19, influenza, CMV and Epstein-Barr virus. A later analysis associated 16,951 TCR beta sequences with specific HLA alleles at a false discovery rate of 0.05. This cohort had only TCR beta chains sequenced, and the lack of alpha or paired-chain data limited which features could be detected. In the study, some 160 TCR beta chains were listed as associated with cytomegalovirus. Most TCR sequences were seen in very few donors, while some public TCRs were found in many individuals. Compared with equally common non-associated chains, HLA-associated TCR beta chains in a later analysis were more clonally expanded and had lower generation probabilities. When HLA alleles, especially DR and DQ, strongly co-occurred, attributing TCR associations to individual alleles was difficult. Compared with the approximately 710-donor mean, donors in an Asian-associated ancestry cluster had fewer N-insertions in productive TCRs, according to a later genetic analysis. About 17 rarely observed V segments, including chromosome 9 orphons, were excluded from the earlier analysis of 550 to 700 of the donors because counts were too low. The classifier was reported to diagnose cytomegalovirus status with high specificity and sensitivity in both the original cohort and the validation cohort. Immune exposure information for the cohort was limited to CMV serostatus. A few of the identified cytomegalovirus-associated TCR beta chains were confirmed in vitro to be specific for cytomegalovirus antigens. Correlated functional status among segregating V segments might reflect linkage disequilibrium, but an unknown experimental factor could not be ruled out. An association between a missense DCLRE1C variant and V-gene and J-gene trimming of TCR beta chains was found in a later genetic analysis and replicated in an independent cohort. An earlier analysis of approximately 570 of the donors showed that most TCR beta V segments appeared in productive rearrangements either about 90% or about 30% of the time, which broadly matched IMGT annotations. The authors suggested that the approach could potentially be extended to other disease states and immunological phenotypes. In a later analysis, TCR association rates were found to vary across HLA loci, with the most associated TCRs seen for DRB1 alleles and the fewest for HLA-C alleles. Some IMGT-functional V segments, including TRBV6-2 and TRBV6-3, could not be told apart with the 87-base-pair reads, so those segments were excluded. A further reported finding was that TCR beta sequences accurately predicted the HLA-A and HLA-B alleles for most subjects in the first cohort. Because HLA typing was missing for some donors at each locus, association tests included only the typed subset.

After removal of 1 base from V and 8 bases from J, the junction retains 4 bases not matched to a gene. From the germline V gene, CDR1 is SNHLY and CDR2 is FYNNEI. The CDR3 contains 13 residues, cysteine and phenylalanine counted. The CDR3 DNA has 39 bases and is translated from base 1. The library was prepared using the immunoSEQ multiplex PCR assay. For the multiplex PCR, a mixture combining 60 forward primers for TCR Vbeta segments and 13 reverse primers for TCR Jbeta segments was used. The CDR3 region of rearranged TCR beta genes was amplified from genomic DNA with a multiplex PCR assay. The Illumina HiSeq System was used to sequence the amplified TCR beta libraries as 87-base-pair reads. The authors processed their data as follows. A later analysis counted 75 million to 100 million unique TCR beta chains across the 650 to 800 repertoires, and around 9.9 million of these chains were shared by at least two donors. A nearest-neighbor algorithm error-corrected the raw reads and collapsed the reads into unique sequences, merging closely related sequences to remove PCR and sequencing errors. Alignment of CDR3 sequences to IMGT reference sequences was used to assign V, D and J gene segments. For a sequence to be retained, a match of at least six nucleotides was required to both a V gene segment and a J gene segment. Rearrangements were classified as productive when the CDR3 lacked stop codons and remained in frame with V and J, and all other rearrangements were classified as non-productive. Following IMGT convention, CDR3 was defined as the stretch from the second conserved V-encoded cysteine up to the conserved J-encoded phenylalanine. In an earlier analysis of more than 550 of the donors, sequences lacking an unambiguous match to a single V gene segment were excluded. An earlier analysis of fewer than 750 of the donors classified V segments as functional when productive rearrangements were above 56.7% and as segregating when the standard deviation between donors was above 5%. A statistical classification framework was developed to diagnose cytomegalovirus status using the catalog of TCR beta chain sequences. In a later analysis, V and J genes were assigned by comparing TCR nucleotide sequences against IMGT/GENE-DB human TR gene sequences. The TCRdist pipeline was used in a later analysis to assign CDR3 sequences and most-parsimonious VDJ recombination scenarios. In a later analysis, every TCR beta chain was defined by the combination of its CDR3 amino acid sequence and its V-gene family, and reads without a unique V-gene family were dropped. In a later analysis, some 600 highly shared, low-generation-probability nucleotide sequences were removed to address suspected cross-contamination and a sequencing artifact. In a later analysis, a clonal expansion index was calculated for each public chain from normalized within-repertoire ranks of inferred template counts. In a later analysis, generation probabilities were computed using a VDJ recombination model fitted to out-of-frame rearrangements, and the results were checked against IGoR. In a later analysis, TCR-TCR, TCR-HLA and TCR-CMV co-occurrence was scored with hypergeometric tests, and a repertoire-size bias correction was applied to TCR pairs. A later analysis estimated false discovery rates by permuting HLA or CMV assignments 20 times. A later analysis grouped co-occurring TCRs with DBSCAN, adding TCRdist sequence similarity when clustering within HLA-allele-positive subsets. Repertoires with fewer than 30,000 or more than 120,000 public chains were left out of co-occurrence clustering, as were five repertoires with anomalous nucleotide sharing. Not all clones reach the TCRdb copy of this immuneACCESS table, which keeps in-frame sequences only. Checked studies attribute under half of the gap to unresolved V genes and leave the rest unexplained. For V, J and clone size, that table is used; D and trimming come from the DNA. This sample gives 150,000 to 200,000 clones in total; around nine tenths of them show up just once. Of the sample, around 1.5% falls within the top ten clones.

Sequenced: PBMCs. The chain is assembled from TRBV2 and TRBJ1-1, with 7 bases matching TRBD1. This TCR was sampled from a woman aged 18-29 years in good health and CMV-seronegative. The CDR3 has the sequence CASSEEQGSEAFF. The DNA is as follows: TGTGCCAGCAGTGAAGAACAGGGGTCAGAAGCTTTCTTT.